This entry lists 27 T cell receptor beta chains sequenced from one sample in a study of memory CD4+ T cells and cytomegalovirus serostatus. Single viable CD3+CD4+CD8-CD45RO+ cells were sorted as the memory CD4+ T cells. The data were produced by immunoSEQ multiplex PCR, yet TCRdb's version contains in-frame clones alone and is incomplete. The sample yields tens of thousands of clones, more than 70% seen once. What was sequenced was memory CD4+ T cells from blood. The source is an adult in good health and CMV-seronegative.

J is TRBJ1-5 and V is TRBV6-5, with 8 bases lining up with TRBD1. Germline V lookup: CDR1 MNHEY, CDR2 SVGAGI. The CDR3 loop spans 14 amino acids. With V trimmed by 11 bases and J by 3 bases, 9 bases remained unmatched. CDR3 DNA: TGTGCCGTGAACCGGGACAGGTACAATCAGCCCCAGCATTTT. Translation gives CAVNRDRYNQPQHF.

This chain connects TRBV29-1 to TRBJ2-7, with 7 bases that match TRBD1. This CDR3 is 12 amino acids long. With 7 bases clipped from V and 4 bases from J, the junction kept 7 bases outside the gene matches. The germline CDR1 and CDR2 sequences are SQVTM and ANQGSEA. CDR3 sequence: CSAGDREYEQYF. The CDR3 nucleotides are TGCAGCGCCGGGGACAGAGAGTACGAGCAGTACTTC.

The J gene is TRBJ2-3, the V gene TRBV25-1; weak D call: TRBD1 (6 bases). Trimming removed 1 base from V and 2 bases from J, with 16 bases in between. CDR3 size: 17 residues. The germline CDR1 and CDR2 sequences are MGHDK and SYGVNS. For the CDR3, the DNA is TGTGCCAGCAGTGAATCGCGGCAGGGGATATACACAGATACGCAGTATTTT. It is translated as CASSESRQGIYTDTQYF.

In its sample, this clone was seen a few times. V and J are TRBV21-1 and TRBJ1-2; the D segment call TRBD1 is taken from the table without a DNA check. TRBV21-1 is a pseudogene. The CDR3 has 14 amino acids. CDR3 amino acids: CASSKGRQDYGYTF. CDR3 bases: TGTGCCAGCAGCAAGGGCAGACAGGACTATGGCTACACCTTC.

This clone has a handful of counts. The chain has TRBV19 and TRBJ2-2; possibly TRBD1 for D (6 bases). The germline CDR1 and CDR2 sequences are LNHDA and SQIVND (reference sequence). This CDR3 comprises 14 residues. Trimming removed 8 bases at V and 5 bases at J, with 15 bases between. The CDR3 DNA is TGTGCCAGTCGGATTGGGACACAGACCGGGGAGCTGTTTTTT. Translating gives CASRIGTQTGELFF.

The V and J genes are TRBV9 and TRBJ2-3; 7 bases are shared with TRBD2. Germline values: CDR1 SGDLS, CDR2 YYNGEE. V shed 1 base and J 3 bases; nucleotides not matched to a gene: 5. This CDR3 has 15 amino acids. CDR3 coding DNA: TGTGCCAGCAGCGTACGGGGAGGGCCTACAGATACGCAGTATTTT. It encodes CASSVRGGPTDTQYF.

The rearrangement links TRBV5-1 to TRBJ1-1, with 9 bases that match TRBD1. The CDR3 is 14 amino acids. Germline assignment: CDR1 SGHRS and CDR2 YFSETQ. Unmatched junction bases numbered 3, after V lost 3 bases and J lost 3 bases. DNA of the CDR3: TGCGCCAGCAGCTCGGGGGACAGGGACACTGAAGCTTTCTTT. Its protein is CASSSGDRDTEAFF. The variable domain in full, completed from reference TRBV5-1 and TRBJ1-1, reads KAGVTQTPRYLIKTRGQQVTLSCSPISGHRSVSWYQQTPGQGLQFLFEYFSETQRNKGNFPGRFSGRQFSNSRSEMNVSTLELGDSALYLCASSSGDRDTEAFFGQGTRLTVV.

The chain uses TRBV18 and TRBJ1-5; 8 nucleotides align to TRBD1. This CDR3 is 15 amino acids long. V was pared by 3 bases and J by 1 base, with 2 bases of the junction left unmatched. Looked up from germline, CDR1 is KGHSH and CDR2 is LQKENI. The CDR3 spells CASSPQGASNQPQHF. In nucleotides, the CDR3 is TGTGCCAGCTCACCCCAGGGGGCAAGCAATCAGCCCCAGCATTTT.

DNA for the CDR3: TGTGCCAGCAGCTTGGCCGTAGCGGGGAGGCCCGGGGAGCTGTTTTTT. Translated: CASSLAVAGRPGELFF. The genes are TRBV5-4 and TRBJ2-2; TRBD2 aligns across 8 bases. The germline V gene has CDR1 SGHNT and CDR2 YYREEE (reference sequence). The CDR3 contains 16 residues. The V segment lost 0 bases and the J segment 6 bases; nucleotides outside the gene matches: 7.

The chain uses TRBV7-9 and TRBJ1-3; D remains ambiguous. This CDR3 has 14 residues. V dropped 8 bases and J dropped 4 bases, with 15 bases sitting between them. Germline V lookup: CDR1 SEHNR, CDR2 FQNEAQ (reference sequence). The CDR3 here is CASPMATTGNTIYF. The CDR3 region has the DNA TGTGCCAGCCCTATGGCTACCACGGGAAACACCATATATTTT.

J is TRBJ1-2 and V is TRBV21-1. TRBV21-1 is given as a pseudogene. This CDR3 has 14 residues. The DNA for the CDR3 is TGTGCCAGCAGCAAATGGGGGGAAAACTATGGCTACACCTTC. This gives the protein CASSKWGENYGYTF.

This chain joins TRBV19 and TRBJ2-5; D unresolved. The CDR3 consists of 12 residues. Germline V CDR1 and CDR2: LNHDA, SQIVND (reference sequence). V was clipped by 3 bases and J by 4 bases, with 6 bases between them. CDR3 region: CASSIGIETQYF. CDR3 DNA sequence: TGTGCCAGTAGTATTGGAATAGAGACCCAGTACTTC.

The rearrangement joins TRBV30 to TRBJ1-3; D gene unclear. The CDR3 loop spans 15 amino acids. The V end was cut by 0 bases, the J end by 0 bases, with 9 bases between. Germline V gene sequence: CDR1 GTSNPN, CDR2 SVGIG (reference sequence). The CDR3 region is CAWSVGQSSGNTIYF. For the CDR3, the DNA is TGTGCCTGGAGTGTAGGGCAGAGCTCTGGAAACACCATATATTTT.

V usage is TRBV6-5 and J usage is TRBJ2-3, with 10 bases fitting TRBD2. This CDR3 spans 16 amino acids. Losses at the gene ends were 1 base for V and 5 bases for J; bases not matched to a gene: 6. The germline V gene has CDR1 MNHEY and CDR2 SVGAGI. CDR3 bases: TGTGCCAGCAGTTACTATAGCGGGGGGAGGGGAGATACGCAGTATTTT. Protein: CASSYYSGGRGDTQYF.

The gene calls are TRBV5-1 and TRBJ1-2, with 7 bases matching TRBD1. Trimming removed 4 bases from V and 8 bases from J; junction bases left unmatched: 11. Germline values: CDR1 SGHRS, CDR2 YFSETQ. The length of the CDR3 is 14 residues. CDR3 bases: TGCGCCAGCAGCCCCCGGGAGGGGGCTCGCGGCTACACCTTC. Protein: CASSPREGARGYTF.

DNA for the CDR3: TGCGCCAGCAGCTTGGTCCGGGCCAGCATAAGGACTGAAGCTTTCTTT. The encoded protein is CASSLVRASIRTEAFF. The rearrangement joins TRBV5-1 to TRBJ1-1, with unresolved D. V lost 0 bases and J lost 5, with 17 bases in between. This CDR3 comprises 16 residues. Germline V CDR1 and CDR2: SGHRS, YFSETQ.

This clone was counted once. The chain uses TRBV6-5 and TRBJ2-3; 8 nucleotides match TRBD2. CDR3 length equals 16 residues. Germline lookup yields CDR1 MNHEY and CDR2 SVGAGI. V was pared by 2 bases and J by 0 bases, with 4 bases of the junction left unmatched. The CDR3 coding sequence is TGTGCCAGCAGTTACGGCGGGGGGACTAGCACAGATACGCAGTATTTT. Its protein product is CASSYGGGTSTDTQYF.

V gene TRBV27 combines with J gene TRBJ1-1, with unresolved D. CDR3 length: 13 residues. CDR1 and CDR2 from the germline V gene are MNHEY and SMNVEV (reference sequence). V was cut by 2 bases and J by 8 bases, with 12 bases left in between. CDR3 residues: CASSLIWGGEAFF. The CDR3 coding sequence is TGTGCCAGCAGTTTAATTTGGGGTGGGGAAGCTTTCTTT.

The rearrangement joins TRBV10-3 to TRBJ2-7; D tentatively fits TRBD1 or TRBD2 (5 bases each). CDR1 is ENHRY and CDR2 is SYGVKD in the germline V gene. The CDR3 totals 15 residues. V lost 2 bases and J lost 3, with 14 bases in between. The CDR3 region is CAISEGVGALYEQYF. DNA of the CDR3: TGTGCCATCAGTGAGGGGGTCGGGGCTCTCTACGAGCAGTACTTC.

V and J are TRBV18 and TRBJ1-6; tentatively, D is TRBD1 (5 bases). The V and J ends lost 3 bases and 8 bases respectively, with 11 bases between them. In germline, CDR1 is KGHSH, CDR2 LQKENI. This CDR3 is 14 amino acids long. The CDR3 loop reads CASSPSGADSPLHF. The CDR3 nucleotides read TGTGCCAGCTCACCTTCTGGGGCAGATTCACCCCTCCACTTT.

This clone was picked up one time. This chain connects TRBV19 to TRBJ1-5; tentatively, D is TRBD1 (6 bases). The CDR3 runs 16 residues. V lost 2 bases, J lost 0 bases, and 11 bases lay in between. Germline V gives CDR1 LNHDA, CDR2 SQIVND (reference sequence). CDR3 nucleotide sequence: TGTGCCAGTAGTATAATACAGGGAGTTAGCAATCAGCCCCAGCATTTT. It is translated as CASSIIQGVSNQPQHF.

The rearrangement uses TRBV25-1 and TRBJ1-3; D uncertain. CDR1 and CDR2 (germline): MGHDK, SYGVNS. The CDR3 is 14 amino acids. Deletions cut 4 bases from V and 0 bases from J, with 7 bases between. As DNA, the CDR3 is TGTGCCAGCAGTGGGGCCAGCTCTGGAAACACCATATATTTT. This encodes CASSGASSGNTIYF.

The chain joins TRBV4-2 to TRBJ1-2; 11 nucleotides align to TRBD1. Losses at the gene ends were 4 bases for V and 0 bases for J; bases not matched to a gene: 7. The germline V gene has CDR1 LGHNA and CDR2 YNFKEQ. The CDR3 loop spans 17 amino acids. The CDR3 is CASSLTDRGQANYGYTF. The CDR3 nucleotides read TGTGCCAGCAGCCTGACGGACAGGGGGCAGGCTAACTATGGCTACACCTTC.

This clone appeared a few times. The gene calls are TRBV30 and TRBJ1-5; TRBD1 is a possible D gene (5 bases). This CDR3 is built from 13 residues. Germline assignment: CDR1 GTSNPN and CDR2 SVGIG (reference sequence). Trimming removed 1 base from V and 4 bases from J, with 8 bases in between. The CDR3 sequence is CAWSEGANQPQHF. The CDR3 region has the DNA TGTGCCTGGAGTGAAGGGGCGAATCAGCCCCAGCATTTT.

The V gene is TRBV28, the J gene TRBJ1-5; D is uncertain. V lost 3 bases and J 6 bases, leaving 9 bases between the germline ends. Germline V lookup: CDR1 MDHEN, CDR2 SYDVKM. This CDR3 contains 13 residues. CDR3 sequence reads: CASSLVGSQPQHF. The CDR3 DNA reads TGTGCCAGCAGTTTGGTGGGGAGTCAGCCCCAGCATTTT.

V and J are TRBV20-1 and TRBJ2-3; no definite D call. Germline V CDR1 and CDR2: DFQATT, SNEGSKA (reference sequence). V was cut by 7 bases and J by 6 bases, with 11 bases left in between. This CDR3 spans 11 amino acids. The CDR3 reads CSGRARDTQYF. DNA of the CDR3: TGCAGTGGAAGGGCGAGGGATACGCAGTATTTT.

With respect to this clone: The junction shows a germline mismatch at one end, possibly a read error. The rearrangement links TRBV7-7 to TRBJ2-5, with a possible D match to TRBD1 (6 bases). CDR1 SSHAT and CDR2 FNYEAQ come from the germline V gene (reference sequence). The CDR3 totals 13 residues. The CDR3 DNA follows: TGTGCTAGCAGCCCGCAGAGGGGGGAGACCCAGTACTTC. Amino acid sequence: CASSPQRGETQYF.